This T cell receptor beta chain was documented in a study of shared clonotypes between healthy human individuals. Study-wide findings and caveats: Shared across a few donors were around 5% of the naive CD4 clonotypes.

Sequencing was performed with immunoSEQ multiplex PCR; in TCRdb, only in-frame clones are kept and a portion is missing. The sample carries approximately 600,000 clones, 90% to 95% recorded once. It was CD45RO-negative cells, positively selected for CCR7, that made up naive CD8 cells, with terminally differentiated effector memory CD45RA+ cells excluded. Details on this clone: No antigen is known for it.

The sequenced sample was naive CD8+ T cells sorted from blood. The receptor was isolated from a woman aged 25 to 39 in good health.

CDR3 DNA: TGTGCCAGCAGCGGAGTGGGTTTCCCGGGACTAGCGGGAGGTGGCGGGGAGCTGTTTTTT. It codes for CASSGVGFPGLAGGGGELFF. The rearrangement links TRBV9 to TRBJ2-2, with 15 bases aligning to TRBD2. The CDR3 sequence is 20 residues long. The germline gives CDR1 SGDLS, CDR2 YYNGEE. The trim removed 3 bases at V and 7 bases at J, leaving 16 bases unmatched.